This is a list of T cell receptor beta chains from one sample in a study of cytomegalovirus exposure and HLA in healthy donors. Profiling relied on immunoSEQ multiplex PCR, and the TCRdb table lists in-frame clones only, not all of them. The profile shows about 220,000 clones, over 80% of them singletons. Sequencing used PBMCs. The receptors shown here come from a woman under 40 in good health and CMV-seropositive. Each CDR3 is given with its conserved first and last residue. The order of the fields is J gene, clone size, V gene, D gene, CDR3 DNA, CDR3 protein. The D gene is left open where the match is weak. Some rows mark clone size as missing; the rest say once, few, many or name a class of expanded clone.

>TRBJ1-2|.|TRBV28|.
TGTGCCAGCAGTTATTCGGGGGGCTACACCTTC
CASSYSGGYTF
>TRBJ2-5|.|TRBV4-2|TRBD2
TGTGCCAGCAGCCCCCAGAAAGCTAGCGGCCAAGAGACCCAGTACTTC
CASSPQKASGQETQYF
>TRBJ2-3|once|TRBV5-1|TRBD2
TGCGCCAGCAGCTTGCTTCCCGGGAGGTCCCAAGATACGCAGTATTTT
CASSLLPGRSQDTQYF
>TRBJ2-3|.|TRBV27|.
TGTGCCAGCAGTTTAACCGGTTTGGGTAATACGCAGTATTTT
CASSLTGLGNTQYF
>TRBJ2-7|.|TRBV28|.
TGTGCCAGCAGTTTCGCATACTCGGGGGAGCAGTACTTC
CASSFAYSGEQYF
>TRBJ2-2|.|TRBV10-2|.
TGCGCCAGCCGCAACTTTCTAGCAGTGAACACCGGGGAGCTGTTTTTT
CASRNFLAVNTGELFF
>TRBJ1-2|.|TRBV27|.
TGTGCCAGCAGTCACACCCGGGGCTCTAACTATGGCTACACCTTC
CASSHTRGSNYGYTF
>TRBJ1-1|few|TRBV2|.
TGTGCCAGCAGAGGTGGGTGGGCTTTCTTT
CASRGGWAFF
>TRBJ1-3|few|TRBV4-1|.
TGCGCCAGCAGCCCGACACCCGGACCTGTCGGAAACACCATATATTTT
CASSPTPGPVGNTIYF
>TRBJ1-4|.|TRBV30|.
TGTGCCTGGAGTGTAGGTGGCACCTATGAAAAACTGTTTTTT
CAWSVGGTYEKLFF
>TRBJ2-5|once|TRBV27|.
TGTGCCAGCGCTTATCGGGACGGGTACCAAGAGACCCAGTACTTC
CASAYRDGYQETQYF
>TRBJ1-5|.|TRBV7-2|.
TGTGCCAGCAGAAAGGGTGAGGGCAATCAGCCCCAGCATTTT
CASRKGEGNQPQHF
>TRBJ2-7|.|TRBV29-1|.
TGCAGCGTTGAATTTGGGACAAAGAACTACGAGCAGTACTTC
CSVEFGTKNYEQYF
>TRBJ1-2|.|TRBV7-9|.
TGTGCCAGCAGAGCTTATGTAGGGACTGAAGTGCGTGGCTACACCTTC
CASRAYVGTEVRGYTF
>TRBJ2-1|.|TRBV11-2|.
TGTGCCAGCAGCGAATCAACGGGAGCCCCCTACAATGAGCAGTTCTTC
CASSESTGAPYNEQFF
>TRBJ2-1|.|TRBV29-1|TRBD2
TGCAGCGTTGCTAGCGGGAGGGCTAAAGATGAGCAGTTCTTC
CSVASGRAKDEQFF
>TRBJ2-3|.|TRBV5-1|.
TGCGCCAGCTCAGATCAGGGGATTAGAGATACGCAGTATTTT
CASSDQGIRDTQYF
>TRBJ2-7|few|TRBV11-1|TRBD1
TGTGCCAGCAGCTCGGGACAGAAGCAGTACTTC
CASSSGQKQYF